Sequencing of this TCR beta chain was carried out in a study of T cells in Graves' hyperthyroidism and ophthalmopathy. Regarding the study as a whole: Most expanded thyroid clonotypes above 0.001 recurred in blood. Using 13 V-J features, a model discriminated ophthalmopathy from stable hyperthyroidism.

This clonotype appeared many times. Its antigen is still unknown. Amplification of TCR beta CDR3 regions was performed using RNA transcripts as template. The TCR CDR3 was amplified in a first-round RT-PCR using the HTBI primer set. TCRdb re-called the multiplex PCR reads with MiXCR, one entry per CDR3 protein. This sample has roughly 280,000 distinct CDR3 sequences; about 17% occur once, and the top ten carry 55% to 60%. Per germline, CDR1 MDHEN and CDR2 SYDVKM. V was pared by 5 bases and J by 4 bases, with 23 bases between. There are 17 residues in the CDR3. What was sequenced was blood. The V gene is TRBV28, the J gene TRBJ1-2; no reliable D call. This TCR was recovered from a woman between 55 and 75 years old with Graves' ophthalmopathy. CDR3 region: CASSLGVAEVKSYGYTF. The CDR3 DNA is TGTGCCAGCAGTCTCGGGGTGGCAGAAGTAAAGTCCTATGGCTACACCTTC.